Described below is a single T cell receptor (beta chain) sequence and its context. The table came from immunoSEQ multiplex PCR; TCRdb's copy has only in-frame clones and leaves some out. This table holds 50,000 to 70,000 clones, 84% found once. The data were obtained in a study of blood T cell repertoires in COVID-19. The CDR3 totals 16 residues. V shed 4 bases, J shed 1 base, and the junction held 4 bases outside the gene matches. Germline lookup yields CDR1 MRHNA and CDR2 SNTAGT. The chain joins TRBV6-4 to TRBJ2-3, with 11 bases lining up with TRBD2. The sample consisted of peripheral blood. This TCR derives from a woman aged 55-69 years with acute or convalescent COVID-19. The chain's CDR3 is CASSGYSGGGTDTQYF. CDR3 in DNA: TGTGCCAGCAGTGGCTATAGCGGGGGGGGCACAGATACGCAGTATTTT.